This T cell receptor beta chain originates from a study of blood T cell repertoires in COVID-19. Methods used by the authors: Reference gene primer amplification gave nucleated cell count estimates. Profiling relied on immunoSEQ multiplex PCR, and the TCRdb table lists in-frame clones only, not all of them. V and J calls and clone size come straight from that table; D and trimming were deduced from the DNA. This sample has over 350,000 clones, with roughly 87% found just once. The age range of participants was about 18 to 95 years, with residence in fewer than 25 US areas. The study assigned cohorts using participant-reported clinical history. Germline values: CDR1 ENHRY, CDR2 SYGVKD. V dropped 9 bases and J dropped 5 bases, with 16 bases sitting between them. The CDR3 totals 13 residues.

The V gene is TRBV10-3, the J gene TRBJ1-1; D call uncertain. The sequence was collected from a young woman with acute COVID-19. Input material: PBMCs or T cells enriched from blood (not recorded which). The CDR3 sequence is CAIEAQSGTEAFF. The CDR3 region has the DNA TGTGCCATTGAGGCCCAGAGCGGGACTGAAGCTTTCTTT.